The rows below give T cell receptor beta chains drawn from one sample of a study of blood T cell repertoires in COVID-19. Using immunoSEQ multiplex PCR, the repertoire was profiled, and TCRdb retains in-frame clones only, with some absent. The data contain roughly 330,000 clones, roughly 90% of them singletons. Sequencing was carried out using peripheral blood. These receptors originate from a woman between 50 and 59 years old with active or convalescent COVID-19. Both conserved end residues are part of each CDR3. Each record gives: V gene, J gene, CDR3 protein.

TRBV15	TRBJ2-5	CATSRAGGDSGGADETQYF
TRBV28	TRBJ2-6	CASSRIRVSGANVLTF
TRBV18	TRBJ1-1	CASSPGQDTEAFF
TRBV27	TRBJ2-3	CASSLYNGQGARGSTDTQYF
TRBV24-1	TRBJ2-3	CATSQGQGSTDTQYF
TRBV29-1	TRBJ1-1	CSASGQGGAEAFF
TRBV16	TRBJ1-1	CASSQHQGSLAEAFF
TRBV19	TRBJ2-2	CASSILPGQGTGELFF
TRBV6-5	TRBJ2-5	CASTPGHGVLSQYF
TRBV28	TRBJ2-3	CASSLLRGRVGTDTQYF
TRBV9	TRBJ1-5	CASSVGGAKQPQHF
TRBV5-4	TRBJ2-2	CASSLTGRPGELFF
TRBV19	TRBJ1-2	CASKYGAGPNYGYTF
TRBV6-5	TRBJ1-5	CASRGTGSNQPQHF
TRBV3-1/TRBV3-2	TRBJ2-1	CASSQDLRSEQFF
TRBV27	TRBJ1-2	CASSFSGGAFYGYTF
TRBV9	TRBJ1-1	CASSVGSEAFF
TRBV5-1	TRBJ1-2	CASSLEAQGSGYTF
TRBV7-2	TRBJ1-6	CASSAQLVGSPLHF
TRBV19	TRBJ1-1	CASSIGAAWNTEAFF
TRBV7-2	TRBJ1-2	CASSYGGGVGYTF
TRBV19	TRBJ1-1	CASSMGAQVGTEAFF
TRBV27	TRBJ2-7	CASSLSGTPVYEQYF
TRBV5-1	TRBJ2-7	CASSFQGDISYEQYF
TRBV28	TRBJ1-5	CASSLDRVWQPQHF
TRBV30	TRBJ1-6	CAWSVLGTRGSPLHF
TRBV7-3	TRBJ1-2	CASSMDRVAAGYTF
TRBV6-6	TRBJ2-7	CASSPGTSSTLYEQYF
TRBV10-2	TRBJ2-1	CASSLYSEGYNEQFF
TRBV4-2	TRBJ1-2	CASSQTGIYGYTF
TRBV10-2	TRBJ1-5	CASSESGRDQPQHF
TRBV27	TRBJ1-2	CASSLVGTGGVRGYGYTF
TRBV2	TRBJ2-3	CASGEWVDTQYF
TRBV5-1	TRBJ2-7	CASSRTSESYEQYF
TRBV11-2	TRBJ2-2	CASNGGGGTYTGELFF
TRBV29-1	TRBJ1-1	CSVKPHDSVNTEAFF
TRBV4-3	TRBJ1-2	CASSPGRGSPSYGYTF
TRBV9	TRBJ1-6	CASSSRQGPPLHF
TRBV5-1	TRBJ1-1	CASRSGQANTEAFF
TRBV24-1	TRBJ2-7	CATSRGGGAYEQYF
TRBV27	TRBJ2-3	CASSSGRGYTDTQYF
TRBV5-1	TRBJ1-2	CASSLVGQGSFGYTF
TRBV30	TRBJ2-3	CAWSGGGSTDTQYF
TRBV5-4	TRBJ1-1	CASSPGGSGYVEAFF
TRBV19	TRBJ2-2	CASSRQGTGELFF
TRBV2	TRBJ2-7	CASSESGLAAKGQYF
TRBV29-1	TRBJ1-6	CSVETGQGAAYNSPLHF
TRBV2	TRBJ1-1	CATETIQGCAEAFF
TRBV19	TRBJ2-6	CASTIGDISGANVLTF
TRBV4-3	TRBJ1-5	CASSLGQHDQPQHF
TRBV6-5	TRBJ1-5	CASSPTGGYNQPQHF
TRBV6-5	TRBJ1-2	CASSLNRGNYGYTF
TRBV6-5	TRBJ1-6	CASIQTANNSPLHF
TRBV6-1	TRBJ1-2	CASSEWRGSSNGGYTF
TRBV25-1	TRBJ1-3	CASSAQTGVGNTIYF
TRBV29-1	TRBJ1-2	CSVVVSQGWDF
TRBV6-1	TRBJ2-5	CASRPRQGGGETQYF
TRBV2	TRBJ1-5	CASSEGLSSNQPQHF
TRBV3-1/TRBV3-2	TRBJ1-2	CASSPRGGEGGYTF